This TCR beta chain is drawn from a study of T cell responses to AZD1222 COVID-19 vaccine. Sequencing was performed with immunoSEQ multiplex PCR; in TCRdb, only in-frame clones are kept and a portion is missing. This sample has roughly 43,000 clones; roughly 75% occur once, and the top ten carry approximately 21%. V lost 5 bases and J 3 bases, leaving 13 bases between the germline ends. The CDR3 has 14 amino acids. Germline CDR1 and CDR2: MDHEN and SYDVKM. In this sample, this clone turned up once. The TCR was taken from an adult who received the MenACWY meningococcal vaccine as a control. The sequencing here drew on peripheral blood, taken 28 days after the second dose of the MenACWY control vaccine. The J gene is TRBJ1-1, the V gene TRBV28; D is undetermined. CDR3 sequence: CASSRTVADTEAFF. CDR3 DNA: TGTGCCAGCAGTAGGACGGTGGCGGACACTGAAGCTTTCTTT.